Following are 18 T cell receptor beta chains from one sample sequenced in a study of OX40 agonist ivuxolimab in advanced cancers. The method was immunoSEQ multiplex PCR; TCRdb's version includes in-frame clones alone and lacks a portion of them. The data show over 50,000 clones, roughly 84% seen once. The specimen comprised CD4+ or CD8+ T cells sorted from blood, sampled in a trial of the OX40 agonist ivuxolimab. The source of these receptors is an adult with an advanced solid tumor such as melanoma, head and neck, liver or kidney cancer.

The CDR3: CASSHDGNSYEQYF. The CDR3 DNA reads as TGTGCCAGCAGCCACGACGGGAATTCCTACGAGCAGTACTTC. V gene TRBV7-2 combines with J gene TRBJ2-7; the D gene is possibly TRBD2 (5 bases). The CDR3 extends over 14 amino acids. Germline CDR1 reads SGHTA; CDR2 reads FQGNSA. V lost 5 bases to trimming and J lost 1 base, with 12 bases between them.

The V and J genes are TRBV6-5 and TRBJ2-5, with D tentatively TRBD1 (6 bases). The CDR3 extends over 13 amino acids. V lost 5 bases, J lost 2 bases, and 9 bases lay in between. Germline CDR1 is MNHEY and CDR2 is SVGAGI. This CDR3 reads CASSRDRQETQYF. The CDR3 nucleotides read TGTGCCAGCAGTAGAGACAGGCAAGAGACCCAGTACTTC.

This clone was found once. CDR3 in amino acids: CASSPHASSGNTIYF. DNA for the CDR3: TGTGCCAGCAGTCCCCACGCCTCCTCTGGAAACACCATATATTTT. The chain recombines TRBV28 with TRBJ1-3, with D unclear. Trimming took 5 bases from V and 0 from J, leaving 11 bases between them. The CDR3 totals 15 residues. Germline loops: CDR1 MDHEN, CDR2 SYDVKM. Combining the CDR3 with reference TRBV28 and TRBJ1-3 gives the whole variable domain DVKVTQSSRYLVKRTGEKVFLECVQDMDHENMFWYRQDPGLGLRLIYFSYDVKMKEKGDIPEGYSVSREKKERFSLILESASTNQTSMYLCASSPHASSGNTIYFGEGSWLTVV.

V usage is TRBV27 and J usage is TRBJ2-7; no firm D call. This CDR3 has 14 amino acids. V shed 2 bases and J shed 5 bases, with 13 bases lying between them. The germline gives CDR1 MNHEY, CDR2 SMNVEV (reference sequence). This CDR3 reads CASSLTGPRDEQYF. As DNA, the CDR3 is TGTGCCAGCAGTTTAACCGGACCTAGGGACGAGCAGTACTTC.

The rearrangement joins TRBV5-1 to TRBJ1-4; D unclear. The CDR3 runs to 15 residues. Trimming shortened V by 9 bases and J by 6 bases, and 21 bases separated the two germline ends. Germline assignment: CDR1 SGHRS and CDR2 YFSETQ. The CDR3 coding sequence is TGCGCCAACAAGCATATAAGGCTTGGAGATGAAAAACTGTTTTTT. It yields the protein CANKHIRLGDEKLFF.

V gene TRBV11-2 combines with J gene TRBJ2-7; 13 bases map to TRBD2. CDR3 length equals 16 residues. V lost 2 bases, J lost 4 bases, and 5 bases stayed unmatched. Germline values: CDR1 SGHAT, CDR2 FQNNGV. The CDR3 loop reads CASSLRTSGSSYEQYF. The CDR3, as DNA: TGTGCCAGCAGCTTACGGACTAGCGGGAGTTCGTACGAGCAGTACTTC. The full variable domain, completed using reference TRBV11-2 and TRBJ2-7, is EAGVAQSPRYKIIEKRQSVAFWCNPISGHATLYWYQQILGQGPKLLIQFQNNGVVDDSQLPKDRFSAERLKGVDSTLKIQPAKLEDSAVYLCASSLRTSGSSYEQYFGPGTRLTVT.

The rearrangement joins TRBV5-1 to TRBJ2-5; 13 nucleotides align to TRBD2. The CDR3 sequence is 16 residues long. The V gene's germline CDR1 is SGHRS and CDR2 YFSETQ. V was pared by 1 base and J by 6 bases, with 6 bases of the junction left unmatched. DNA of the CDR3: TGCGCCAGCAGCTTGAAACTAGCGGGAGGGCCGCAGACCCAGTACTTC. The encoded protein is CASSLKLAGGPQTQYF.

The V and J genes are TRBV30 and TRBJ2-2; 7 nucleotides line up with TRBD1. In germline, CDR1 is GTSNPN, CDR2 SVGIG (reference sequence). Losses at the gene ends were 5 bases for V and 4 bases for J; bases not matched to a gene: 10. The CDR3 runs 15 residues. For the CDR3, the DNA is TGTGCCTGGGCACAAAGGGGGCAGGGCACCGGGGAGCTGTTTTTT. Protein: CAWAQRGQGTGELFF.

This clone ranks as medium-sized (0.01 to 0.1%). This rearrangement joins TRBV19 to TRBJ1-5; D remains ambiguous. The CDR3 has 13 amino acids. The ends were cut back, 4 bases at V and 0 bases at J, with 4 bases in the middle. Germline V CDR1 and CDR2: LNHDA, SQIVND (reference sequence). Written as DNA, the CDR3 is TGTGCCAGTAGTACCGATAGCAATCAGCCCCAGCATTTT. Residues: CASSTDSNQPQHF.

The chain employs TRBV6-5 and TRBJ2-1; TRBD2 agrees at 7 bases. CDR1 is MNHEY, CDR2 SVGAGI, per germline. After removal of 0 bases from V and 7 bases from J, the junction contained 9 bases not matched to a gene. The CDR3 is 16 amino acids. This CDR3 reads CASSYSASGPWNEQFF. As DNA, the CDR3 is TGTGCCAGCAGTTACTCTGCTAGCGGACCGTGGAATGAGCAGTTCTTC.

This rearrangement joins TRBV7-7 to TRBJ2-1, with 7 bases identical to TRBD1. This CDR3 comprises 13 residues. CDR1 and CDR2 from the germline V gene are SSHAT and FNYEAQ (reference sequence). V dropped 5 bases and J dropped 4; count of bases not matched to a gene: 2. The chain's CDR3 is CASSRDSYNEQFF. The CDR3 DNA sequence: TGTGCCAGCAGCAGGGACAGTTACAATGAGCAGTTCTTC.

This clone turned up a few times. This rearrangement joins TRBV30 to TRBJ1-1; D remains ambiguous. Trimming pared 5 bases from V and 6 bases from J, leaving 10 bases between. The CDR3 extends over 11 amino acids. Germline V gene sequence: CDR1 GTSNPN, CDR2 SVGIG (reference sequence). CDR3 bases: TGTGCCTGGGACTCTGGCGCTGAAGCTTTCTTT. It yields the protein CAWDSGAEAFF.

The chain links TRBV4-1 to TRBJ2-1; a weak D match, TRBD2 (6 bases). The CDR3 runs 15 residues. From germline, CDR1 is MGHRA and CDR2 YSYEKL. V gave up 1 base and J gave up 4 bases, with 11 bases separating them. CDR3 residues: CASSQAGTGYNEQFF. CDR3 DNA sequence: TGCGCCAGCAGCCAAGCCGGGACTGGTTACAATGAGCAGTTCTTC.

The sample holds a few counts of this clone. The rearrangement links TRBV6-5 to TRBJ1-1, with unresolved D. The CDR3 is made up of 13 amino acids. Germline loops: CDR1 MNHEY, CDR2 SVGAGI. V was pared by 4 bases and J by 1 base, with 7 bases between. This chain's CDR3 is CASSWRSNTEAFF. In nucleotides, the CDR3 is TGTGCCAGCAGTTGGAGGTCGAACACTGAAGCTTTCTTT.

This clone was counted a few times. The chain employs TRBV29-1 and TRBJ2-2, with D possibly called TRBD1 or TRBD2 (6 bases each). This CDR3 is built from 13 residues. Germline loops: CDR1 SQVTM, CDR2 ANQGSEA. Trimming took 5 bases from V and 6 from J, leaving 13 bases between them. The CDR3 coding sequence is TGCAGCGTTTCAAAGGGGGGTTCCGGGGAGCTGTTTTTT. The encoded protein is CSVSKGGSGELFF.

The V call is TRBV7-3, the J call TRBJ1-2, with 9 bases aligning to TRBD1. CDR1 and CDR2 from the germline V gene are SGHTA and FQGTGA. V lost 3 bases, J lost 6 bases, and 8 bases stayed unmatched. CDR3 length: 15 amino acids. The CDR3 DNA reads as TGTGCCAGCAGCTTGGGACAGGGTAGATTTGATGGCTACACCTTC. Amino acid sequence: CASSLGQGRFDGYTF.

This rearrangement joins TRBV6-5 to TRBJ1-3; tentative D call: TRBD1 (5 bases). CDR3 length: 13 residues. CDR1 and CDR2 (germline): MNHEY, SVGAGI. The V gene lost 11 bases and the J gene lost 1 base, with 12 bases spanning the gap. CDR3 amino acids: CASTRGSGNTIYF. CDR3 nucleotides: TGTGCCTCTACAAGGGGATCTGGAAACACCATATATTTT.

The V call is TRBV5-4, the J call TRBJ1-5; 10 positions match TRBD1. CDR1 SGHNT and CDR2 YYREEE come from the germline V gene (reference sequence). V was pared by 0 bases and J by 4 bases, with 4 bases of the junction left unmatched. The CDR3 has 16 residues. The CDR3 nucleotides are TGTGCCAGCAGCTTGGCCGGGGGACAGGGGAATCAGCCCCAGCATTTT. This sequence encodes CASSLAGGQGNQPQHF.